These 21 T cell receptor beta chains were all obtained from the same sample, sequenced in a study of blood T cell repertoires in COVID-19. Libraries were prepared by immunoSEQ multiplex PCR; TCRdb keeps only in-frame clonotypes and omits some of them. The sample comprises 46,000 or so clones, around 90% of which are singletons, and about 20% rests with the top ten. Sequences were obtained from peripheral blood. The receptor set was obtained from a man aged 70 or older with active COVID-19.

J is TRBJ2-5 and V is TRBV27; 13 bases fit TRBD2. Germline loops: CDR1 MNHEY, CDR2 SMNVEV (reference sequence). The CDR3 runs to 15 residues. The V segment lost 6 bases and the J segment 1 base; nucleotides outside the gene matches: 2. CDR3 protein: CASSGLAGAQETQYF. The CDR3 region has the DNA TGTGCCAGCAGCGGACTAGCGGGGGCCCAAGAGACCCAGTACTTC.

The J gene is TRBJ2-2, the V gene TRBV28; 9 bases are shared with TRBD1. The length of the CDR3 is 13 residues. J was trimmed by 4 bases and V by 6 bases; bases with no gene match: 0. In germline, CDR1 is MDHEN, CDR2 SYDVKM. CDR3 sequence reads: CASRQGATGELFF. DNA for the CDR3: TGTGCCAGCAGACAGGGGGCCACCGGGGAGCTGTTTTTT.

This chain connects TRBV28 to TRBJ1-1; D may be TRBD1 (5 bases). This CDR3 comprises 13 residues. CDR1 and CDR2 (germline): MDHEN, SYDVKM. V shed 3 bases and J shed 11 bases, with 16 bases lying between them. The CDR3 protein is CASSFGGAVFAFF. CDR3 in DNA: TGTGCCAGCAGTTTTGGAGGGGCTGTGTTCGCTTTCTTT.

The chain uses TRBV10-3 and TRBJ2-2, with TRBD2 matching over 13 bases. This CDR3 is built from 16 residues. J gave up 5 bases and V 2 bases, and 2 bases lay outside the gene matches. The germline V gene has CDR1 ENHRY and CDR2 SYGVKD. CDR3 in amino acids: CAISERLAGGTGELFF. Here the CDR3 DNA reads TGTGCCATCAGTGAGCGACTAGCGGGAGGTACCGGGGAGCTGTTTTTT.

This clone appeared a few times. The chain couples TRBV6-2 or TRBV6-3 to TRBJ1-6; TRBD1 matches 10 bases. The V and J ends lost 4 bases and 8 bases, in that order; junction bases with no gene match: 5. CDR3 length: 15 amino acids. Per the germline V gene, CDR1 is MNHEY and CDR2 is SVGEGT. CDR3 nucleotide sequence: TGTGCCAGCAGTTCGGCGGGACAGGGGTATTCACCCCTCCACTTT. Protein sequence: CASSSAGQGYSPLHF.

J is TRBJ1-2 and V is TRBV6-6; no definite D call. Germline V gene lookup returns CDR1 MNHNY and CDR2 SVGAGI (reference sequence). V was trimmed by 7 bases and J by 4 bases, leaving 19 bases between them. The CDR3 spans 15 residues. CDR3 sequence reads: CASNERGGPSYGYTF. Here the CDR3 DNA reads TGTGCCAGCAACGAACGGGGAGGCCCATCCTATGGCTACACCTTC.

This chain links TRBV15 with TRBJ1-5; unclear D gene. The CDR3 length is 14 residues. Trimming pared 2 bases from V and 4 bases from J, leaving 9 bases between. Per the germline V gene, CDR1 is LNHNV and CDR2 is YYDKDF (reference sequence). CDR3 nucleotide sequence: TGTGCCACCAGCAGAAGAGTAGTGAATCAGCCCCAGCATTTT. Its translation is CATSRRVVNQPQHF. Full variable domain (remainder filled in from reference TRBV15 and TRBJ1-5): DAMVIQNPRYQVTQFGKPVTLSCSQTLNHNVMYWYQQKSSQAPKLLFHYYDKDFNNEADTPDNFQSRRPNTSFCFLDIRSPGLGDTAMYLCATSRRVVNQPQHFGDGTRLSIL.

This chain connects TRBV5-1 to TRBJ2-7, with TRBD2 identical over 7 bases. Per germline, CDR1 SGHRS and CDR2 YFSETQ. The CDR3 covers 16 residues. V lost 0 bases and J lost 2; bases outside the gene matches: 8. As DNA, the CDR3 is TGCGCCAGCAGCTTGGGCCCTAGCGGTCGAGCCTACGAGCAGTACTTC. Its translation: CASSLGPSGRAYEQYF.

This chain uses TRBV5-5 with TRBJ2-2; 7 bases are a match to TRBD2. The CDR3 runs to 15 residues. The germline CDR1 and CDR2 sequences are SGHKS and YYEKEE (reference sequence). Unmatched junction bases numbered 3, after V lost 2 bases and J lost 2 bases. CDR3 sequence (DNA): TGTGCCAGCAGCTTCCGACTAGCAAACACCGGGGAGCTGTTTTTT. Translating gives CASSFRLANTGELFF.

This clone has just a few counts. The CDR3 sequence: CASSFSGGAYNEQFF. The CDR3 nucleotides are TGTGCCAGCAGCTTTAGCGGGGGGGCCTACAATGAGCAGTTCTTC. The V and J genes are TRBV7-2 and TRBJ2-1; the match to TRBD2 covers 11 bases. V was pared by 3 bases and J by 2 bases, with 0 bases of the junction left unmatched. This CDR3 is 15 amino acids long. CDR1 SGHTA and CDR2 FQGNSA come from the germline V gene.

This clone came up once. J is TRBJ2-1 and V is TRBV6-5; TRBD1 agrees at 10 bases. Losses at the gene ends were 6 bases for V and 5 bases for J; bases not matched to a gene: 7. CDR3 size: 15 residues. Germline V gene lookup returns CDR1 MNHEY and CDR2 SVGAGI. The CDR3 loop reads CASRPGTGDHNEQFF. DNA for the CDR3: TGTGCCAGCAGGCCGGGGACAGGGGACCACAATGAGCAGTTCTTC.

This clone has only one observation. The CDR3 nucleotides are TGTGCCAGCAGCTTCAGCCTAGCCACAGATACGCAGTATTTT. Translation: CASSFSLATDTQYF. This sequence joins TRBV5-4 and TRBJ2-3, with a possible D match to TRBD2 (5 bases). The CDR3 runs 14 residues. Trimming took off 2 bases at V and 2 bases at J, with 9 bases between the two ends. Germline CDR1 and CDR2: SGHNT and YYREEE (reference sequence).

The chain links TRBV6-2 or TRBV6-3 to TRBJ1-5; D remains unclear. From germline, CDR1 is MNHEY and CDR2 SVGEGT. Trimming took off 0 bases at V and 4 bases at J, with 4 bases between the two ends. This CDR3 has 13 residues. This CDR3 reads CASSYSSNQPQHF. The CDR3 DNA reads TGTGCCAGCAGTTACTCGAGTAATCAGCCCCAGCATTTT.

The chain is built from TRBV19 and TRBJ2-4; D is unresolved. The CDR3 totals 11 residues. Trimming pared 5 bases from V and 9 bases from J, leaving 8 bases between. Germline V gene sequence: CDR1 LNHDA, CDR2 SQIVND (reference sequence). The DNA for the CDR3 is TGTGCCAGTAGTTCAGGTGGCATTCAGTACTTC. Amino acid sequence: CASSSGGIQYF.

This clone occurred once. CDR3 DNA sequence: TGCGCCAGCAGCTTGGGACTGCAGGGGTTGGAGACCCAGTACTTC. Amino acid sequence: CASSLGLQGLETQYF. The chain joins TRBV5-1 to TRBJ2-5; D is perhaps TRBD1 (6 bases). Germline-derived CDR1 and CDR2 are SGHRS and YFSETQ. V was cut by 0 bases and J by 5 bases, with 14 bases left in between. The length of the CDR3 is 15 residues.

V is TRBV18 and J is TRBJ2-5; D is undetermined. The germline gives CDR1 KGHSH, CDR2 LQKENI. The CDR3 extends over 15 amino acids. Trimming cost V 3 bases and J 3 bases, with 14 bases left between them. For the CDR3, the DNA is TGTGCCAGCTCACCGCCCAGTATGGCCGAAGAGACCCAGTACTTC. Translated, it gives CASSPPSMAEETQYF.

The chain uses TRBV7-6 and TRBJ2-7; no definite D call. Germline assignment: CDR1 SGHVS and CDR2 FNYEAQ. V was trimmed by 2 bases and J by 0 bases, leaving 17 bases between them. The CDR3 length is 17 residues. The CDR3 here is CASSLYPYTAGSYEQYF. CDR3 DNA sequence: TGTGCCAGCAGCTTATACCCCTACACAGCAGGCTCCTACGAGCAGTACTTC.

V is TRBV9 and J is TRBJ2-3, with 8 bases that match TRBD1. Germline CDR1 and CDR2: SGDLS and YYNGEE. Trimming removed 5 bases from V and 6 bases from J; junction bases left unmatched: 5. The CDR3 spans 13 residues. This CDR3 reads CASSRQGMDTQYF. The CDR3 DNA is TGTGCCAGCAGTCGACAGGGGATGGATACGCAGTATTTT.

The chain links TRBV4-1 to TRBJ1-2; D is unclear. The germline V gene encodes CDR1 MGHRA and CDR2 YSYEKL. V lost 2 bases and J lost 5, with 9 bases in between. The CDR3 runs to 13 residues. The chain's CDR3 is CASSQSGGYGYTF. The CDR3 bases are TGCGCCAGCAGCCAATCAGGAGGGTATGGCTACACCTTC.

The V gene is TRBV28, the J gene TRBJ1-3; 7 nucleotides line up with TRBD1. Per the germline V gene, CDR1 is MDHEN and CDR2 is SYDVKM. Germline trimming cut 6 bases from V and 2 bases from J; bases unmatched to any gene: 10. This CDR3 is 16 amino acids long. DNA of the CDR3: TGTGCCAGCAGGACACCTTCGGGGACAGCTGGAAACACCATATATTTT. It translates to CASRTPSGTAGNTIYF.

The count of this clone is one. The rearrangement joins TRBV18 to TRBJ2-7, with D possibly TRBD2 on 6 matching bases. The CDR3 loop spans 14 amino acids. CDR1 and CDR2 from the germline V gene are KGHSH and LQKENI. Trimming removed 3 bases from V and 7 bases from J, with 16 bases in between. The CDR3 nucleotides read TGTGCCAGCTCACCCCCTGGGGGGTCTGGAGAGCAGTACTTC. Its protein is CASSPPGGSGEQYF.